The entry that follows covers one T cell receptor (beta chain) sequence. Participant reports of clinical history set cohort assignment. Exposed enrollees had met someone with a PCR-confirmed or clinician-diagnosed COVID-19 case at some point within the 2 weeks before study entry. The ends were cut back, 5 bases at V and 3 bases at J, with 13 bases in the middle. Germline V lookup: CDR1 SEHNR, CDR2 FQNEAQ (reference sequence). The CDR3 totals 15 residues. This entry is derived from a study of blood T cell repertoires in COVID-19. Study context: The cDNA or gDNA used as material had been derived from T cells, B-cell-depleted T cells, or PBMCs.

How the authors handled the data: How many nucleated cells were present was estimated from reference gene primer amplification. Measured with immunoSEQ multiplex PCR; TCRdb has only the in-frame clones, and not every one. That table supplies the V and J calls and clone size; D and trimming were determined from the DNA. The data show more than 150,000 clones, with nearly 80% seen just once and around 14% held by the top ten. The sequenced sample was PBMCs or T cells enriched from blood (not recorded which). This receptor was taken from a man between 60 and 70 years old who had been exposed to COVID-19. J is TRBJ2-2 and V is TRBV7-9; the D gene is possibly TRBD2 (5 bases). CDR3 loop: CASSPRGRDTGELFF. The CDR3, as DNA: TGTGCCAGCAGCCCCCGGGGTCGGGACACCGGGGAGCTGTTTTTT.